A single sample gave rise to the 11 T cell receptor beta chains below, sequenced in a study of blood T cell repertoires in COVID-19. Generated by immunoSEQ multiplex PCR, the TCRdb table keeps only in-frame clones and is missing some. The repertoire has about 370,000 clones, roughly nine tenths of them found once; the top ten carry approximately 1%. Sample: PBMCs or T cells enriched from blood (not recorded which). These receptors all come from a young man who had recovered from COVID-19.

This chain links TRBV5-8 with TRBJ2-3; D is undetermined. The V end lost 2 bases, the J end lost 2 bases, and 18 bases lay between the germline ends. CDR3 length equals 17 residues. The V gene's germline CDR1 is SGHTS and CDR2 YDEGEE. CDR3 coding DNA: TGTGCCAGCAGCTTCAGGATTCAGCCTTACCTCACAGATACGCAGTATTTT. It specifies CASSFRIQPYLTDTQYF.

CDR3 sequence: CASSLETYNSPLHF. For the CDR3, the DNA is TGTGCCAGCAGTTTGGAGACCTATAATTCACCCCTCCACTTT. The V call is TRBV28, the J call TRBJ1-6; D gene uncertain. V shed 3 bases and J shed 2 bases, with 5 bases lying between them. This CDR3 region has 14 residues. The germline V gene has CDR1 MDHEN and CDR2 SYDVKM.

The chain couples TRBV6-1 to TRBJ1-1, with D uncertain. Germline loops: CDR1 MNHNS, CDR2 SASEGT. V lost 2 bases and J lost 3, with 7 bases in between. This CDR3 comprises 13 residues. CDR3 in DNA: TGTGCCAGCAGTGAATTTGGAGACACTGAAGCTTTCTTT. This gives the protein CASSEFGDTEAFF.

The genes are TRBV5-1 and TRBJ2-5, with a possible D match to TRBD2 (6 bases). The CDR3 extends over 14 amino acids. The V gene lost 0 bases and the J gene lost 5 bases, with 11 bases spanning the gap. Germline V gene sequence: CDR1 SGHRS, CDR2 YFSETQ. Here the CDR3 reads CASSLGRARETQYF. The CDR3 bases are TGCGCCAGCAGCTTGGGGAGGGCCAGGGAGACCCAGTACTTC.

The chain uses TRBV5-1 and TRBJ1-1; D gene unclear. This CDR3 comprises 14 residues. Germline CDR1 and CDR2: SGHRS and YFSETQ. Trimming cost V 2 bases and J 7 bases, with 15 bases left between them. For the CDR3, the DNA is TGCGCCAGCAGCTTAGTGGACGGAGACTATGAAGCTTTCTTT. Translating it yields CASSLVDGDYEAFF.

This CDR3 reads CASSQSGTGTYNEQFF. In nucleotides, the CDR3 is TGCGCCAGCAGCCAGTCCGGGACAGGGACCTACAATGAGCAGTTCTTC. The rearrangement links TRBV4-3 to TRBJ2-1; TRBD1 matches at 9 bases. The germline CDR1 and CDR2 sequences are LGHNA and YSLEER. V trimming: 3 bases; J trimming: 2 bases; junction bases outside the gene matches: 5. This CDR3 has 16 residues.

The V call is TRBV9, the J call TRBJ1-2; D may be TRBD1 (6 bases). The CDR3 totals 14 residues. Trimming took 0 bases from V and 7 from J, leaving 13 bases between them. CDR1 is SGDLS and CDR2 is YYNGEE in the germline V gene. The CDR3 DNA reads TGTGCCAGCAGCGTAGCCAACAGGGAGGGTGGCTACACCTTC. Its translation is CASSVANREGGYTF.

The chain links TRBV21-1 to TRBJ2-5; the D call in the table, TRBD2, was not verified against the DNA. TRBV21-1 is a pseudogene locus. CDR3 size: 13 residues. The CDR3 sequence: CASKVGAEETQYF. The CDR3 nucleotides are TGTGCCAGCAAAGTGGGAGCAGAAGAGACCCAGTACTTC.

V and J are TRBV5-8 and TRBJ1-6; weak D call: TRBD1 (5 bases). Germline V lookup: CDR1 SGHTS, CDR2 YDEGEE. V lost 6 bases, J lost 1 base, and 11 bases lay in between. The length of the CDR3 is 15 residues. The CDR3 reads CASILRGSYNSPLHF. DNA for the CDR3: TGTGCCAGCATCCTTAGGGGTTCCTATAATTCACCCCTCCACTTT.

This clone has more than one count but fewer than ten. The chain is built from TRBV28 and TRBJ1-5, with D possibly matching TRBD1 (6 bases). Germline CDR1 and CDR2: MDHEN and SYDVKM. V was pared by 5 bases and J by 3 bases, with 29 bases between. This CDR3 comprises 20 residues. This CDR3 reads CASSPRTWTDPGVANQPQHF. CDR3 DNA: TGTGCCAGCAGTCCCCGAACATGGACAGACCCCGGGGTTGCCAATCAGCCCCAGCATTTT.

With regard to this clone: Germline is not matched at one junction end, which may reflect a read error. The CDR3, as DNA: TGCGCCAGCAGCCAAAACGGGGGACAGCAACACTTC. This sequence encodes CASSQNGGQQHF. The V call is TRBV4-3, the J call TRBJ2-5; D is perhaps TRBD1 (7 bases). CDR3 length: 12 residues. The germline CDR1 and CDR2 sequences are LGHNA and YSLEER.